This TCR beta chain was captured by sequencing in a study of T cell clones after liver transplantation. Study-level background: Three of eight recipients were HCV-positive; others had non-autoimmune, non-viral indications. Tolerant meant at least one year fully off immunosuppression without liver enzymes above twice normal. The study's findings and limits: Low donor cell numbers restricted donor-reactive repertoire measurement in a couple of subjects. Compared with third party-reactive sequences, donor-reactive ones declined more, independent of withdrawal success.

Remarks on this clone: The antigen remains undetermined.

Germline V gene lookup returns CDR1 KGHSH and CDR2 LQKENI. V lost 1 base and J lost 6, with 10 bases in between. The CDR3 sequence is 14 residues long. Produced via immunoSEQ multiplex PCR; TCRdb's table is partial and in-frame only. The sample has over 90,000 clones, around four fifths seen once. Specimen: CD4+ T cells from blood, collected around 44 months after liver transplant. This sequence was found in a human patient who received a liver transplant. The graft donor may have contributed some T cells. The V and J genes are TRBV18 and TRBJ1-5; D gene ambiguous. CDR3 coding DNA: TGTGCCAGCTCACCACTCGGGGATAGTCAGCCCCAGCATTTT. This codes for CASSPLGDSQPQHF.